Below are 12 T cell receptor beta chains sequenced from a single sample in a study of blood T cell repertoires in COVID-19 (dated by TCRdb to the early 2020s). The library was generated by the immunoSEQ multiplex PCR assay. As stored in TCRdb, this immuneACCESS dataset retains in-frame rearrangements with V and J assigned. A fraction of the clones does not appear; measured against another copy, unresolved V genes explain less than half of the discrepancy, and the remainder lacks a known reason. In this sample the table shows hundreds of thousands of clones, about 80% of which occur a single time. The ten largest clones represent about 9% of the sample. The sequenced sample consisted of peripheral blood. The receptors derive from an elderly man with acute or convalescent COVID-19.

The rearrangement links TRBV5-4 to TRBJ2-4; 7 positions agree with TRBD1. With 1 base clipped from V and 3 bases from J, the junction kept 4 bases outside the gene matches. The CDR3 is 15 amino acids. Germline V CDR1 and CDR2: SGHNT, YYREEE (reference sequence). The CDR3 nucleotides read TGTGCCAGCAGCTTGATTGGGACAGACAAAAACATTCAGTACTTC. Amino acids: CASSLIGTDKNIQYF.

V gene TRBV27 combines with J gene TRBJ2-7; maybe TRBD2 (6 bases). V shed 2 bases and J shed 2 bases, with 16 bases lying between them. The CDR3 is 16 residues long. Germline CDR1 and CDR2: MNHEY and SMNVEV (reference sequence). The chain's CDR3 is CASSLGPGRGTYEQYF. CDR3 nucleotides: TGTGCCAGCAGTTTAGGCCCAGGGCGGGGCACCTACGAGCAGTACTTC.

The genes are TRBV7-6 and TRBJ1-1, with D unresolved. The CDR3 extends over 13 amino acids. V was trimmed by 5 bases and J by 3 bases, leaving 10 bases between them. Germline V CDR1 and CDR2: SGHVS, FNYEAQ. CDR3 protein: CASSPQEYTEAFF. The CDR3 coding sequence is TGTGCCAGCAGCCCGCAGGAATACACTGAAGCTTTCTTT.

This chain joins TRBV28 and TRBJ1-4; perhaps TRBD1 as D (5 bases). This CDR3 contains 14 residues. Germline V gives CDR1 MDHEN, CDR2 SYDVKM. V lost 2 bases to trimming and J lost 5 bases, with 9 bases between them. The CDR3 here is CASSLGGENEKLFF. As DNA, the CDR3 is TGTGCCAGCAGTTTAGGGGGGGAGAATGAAAAACTGTTTTTT.

The chain has TRBV11-1 and TRBJ2-3; 7 bases fit TRBD1. J gave up 0 bases and V 5 bases, and 5 bases lay outside the gene matches. CDR1 is SGHAT and CDR2 is FQDESV in the germline V gene (reference sequence). This CDR3 has 15 residues. CDR3 amino acids: CASSPRDRSTDTQYF. CDR3 bases: TGTGCCAGCAGCCCCCGGGACAGAAGCACAGATACGCAGTATTTT.

CDR3 in amino acids: CASSASPGRGYRTDTQYF. The DNA of the CDR3 is TGTGCCAGCTCAGCCAGCCCAGGCAGGGGGTACCGCACAGATACGCAGTATTTT. J is TRBJ2-3 and V is TRBV3-1 (or the pseudogene TRBV3-2); 7 nucleotides line up with TRBD1. J gave up 1 base and V 8 bases, and 18 bases lay outside the gene matches. The CDR3 contains 18 residues. The germline gives CDR1 LGHDT, CDR2 YNNKEL (reference sequence).

The chain links TRBV5-4 to TRBJ1-3; no clear D gene. V was cut by 2 bases and J by 2 bases, with 8 bases left in between. Germline V gene lookup returns CDR1 SGHNT and CDR2 YYREEE (reference sequence). The CDR3 length is 14 residues. CDR3 in amino acids: CASSFSQAGNTIYF. CDR3 sequence (DNA): TGTGCCAGCAGCTTTAGTCAGGCTGGAAACACCATATATTTT.

This clone appeared once. The rearrangement uses TRBV7-2 and TRBJ1-5, with 8 bases aligning to TRBD1. Germline CDR1 reads SGHTA; CDR2 reads FQGNSA. The trim removed 5 bases at V and 5 bases at J, leaving 8 bases unmatched. The CDR3 totals 15 residues. CDR3 in amino acids: CASSLRQGSDQPQHF. Written as DNA, the CDR3 is TGTGCCAGCAGCCTAAGACAGGGGTCTGATCAGCCCCAGCATTTT. Supplemented by reference TRBV7-2 and TRBJ1-5, the full variable domain reads GAGVSQSPSNKVTEKGKDVELRCDPISGHTALYWYRQSLGQGLEFLIYFQGNSAPDKSGLPSDRFSAERTGGSVSTLTIQRTQQEDSAVYLCASSLRQGSDQPQHFGDGTRLSIL.

The chain has TRBV24-1 and TRBJ1-2; 7 bases fit TRBD1. The length of the CDR3 is 15 residues. Trimming cost V 6 bases and J 3 bases; bases outside gene matches: 9. The V gene's germline CDR1 is KGHDR and CDR2 SFDVKD. In DNA, the CDR3 is TGTGCCACCAGTCCGTCTCGGGACAGCCACTATGGCTACACCTTC. As protein: CATSPSRDSHYGYTF.

The genes are TRBV20-1 and TRBJ1-1; D perhaps matches TRBD1 (5 bases). Looked up from germline, CDR1 is DFQATT and CDR2 is SNEGSKA (reference sequence). The ends were cut back, 3 bases at V and 8 bases at J, with 10 bases in the middle. This CDR3 region has 11 residues. The chain's CDR3 is CSASMAGEAFF. The CDR3 DNA reads as TGCAGTGCTAGTATGGCAGGGGAAGCTTTCTTT.

The chain joins TRBV6-2 or TRBV6-3 to TRBJ2-1; tentatively, D is TRBD2 (6 bases). Germline CDR1 reads MNHEY; CDR2 reads SVGEGT. Between the trimmed V and J ends, which lost 5 bases and 4 bases, there was a span of 15 bases. This CDR3 region has 15 residues. The CDR3 sequence: CASSPDGTSYNEQFF. The CDR3 region has the DNA TGTGCCAGCAGTCCCGATGGGACTTCTTACAATGAGCAGTTCTTC.

V usage is TRBV12-3 or TRBV12-4 and J usage is TRBJ1-5, with D unclear. This CDR3 has 12 residues. V lost 4 bases to trimming and J lost 7 bases, with 8 bases between them. The CDR3 region is CASSYARQPQHF. The CDR3 region has the DNA TGTGCCAGCAGTTACGCACGGCAGCCCCAGCATTTT.